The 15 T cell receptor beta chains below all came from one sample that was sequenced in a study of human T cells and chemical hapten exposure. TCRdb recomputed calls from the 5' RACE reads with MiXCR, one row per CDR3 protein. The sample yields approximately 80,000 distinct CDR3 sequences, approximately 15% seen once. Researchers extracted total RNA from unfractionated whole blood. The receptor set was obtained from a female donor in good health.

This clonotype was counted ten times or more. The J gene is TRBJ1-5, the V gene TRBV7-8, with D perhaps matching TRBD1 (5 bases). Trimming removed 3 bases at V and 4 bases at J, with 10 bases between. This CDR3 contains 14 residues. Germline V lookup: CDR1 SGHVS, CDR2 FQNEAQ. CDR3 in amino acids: CASSFGAQNQPQHF. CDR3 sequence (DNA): TGTGCCAGCAGCTTTGGGGCTCAAAATCAGCCCCAGCATTTT.

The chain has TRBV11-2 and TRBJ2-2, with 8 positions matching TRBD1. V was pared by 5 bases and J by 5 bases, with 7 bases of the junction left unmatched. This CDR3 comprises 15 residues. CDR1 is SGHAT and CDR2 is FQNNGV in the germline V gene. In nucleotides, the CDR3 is TGTGCCAGCAGCCCCGACAGGGGAAGGACCGGGGAGCTGTTTTTT. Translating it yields CASSPDRGRTGELFF.

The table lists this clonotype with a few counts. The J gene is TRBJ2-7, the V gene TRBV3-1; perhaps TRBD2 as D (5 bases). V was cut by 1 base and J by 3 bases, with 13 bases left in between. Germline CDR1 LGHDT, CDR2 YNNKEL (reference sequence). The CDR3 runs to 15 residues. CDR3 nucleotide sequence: TGTGCCAGCAGCCAAGTAGCAGGAGGAAACTACGAGCAGTACTTC. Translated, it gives CASSQVAGGNYEQYF.

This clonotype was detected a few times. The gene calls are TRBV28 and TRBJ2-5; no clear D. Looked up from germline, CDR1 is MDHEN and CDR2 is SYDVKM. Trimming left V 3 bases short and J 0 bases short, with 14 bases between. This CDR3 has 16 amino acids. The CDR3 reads CASSFVDSPHQETQYF. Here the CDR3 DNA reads TGTGCCAGCAGTTTTGTCGACTCCCCGCACCAAGAGACCCAGTACTTC.

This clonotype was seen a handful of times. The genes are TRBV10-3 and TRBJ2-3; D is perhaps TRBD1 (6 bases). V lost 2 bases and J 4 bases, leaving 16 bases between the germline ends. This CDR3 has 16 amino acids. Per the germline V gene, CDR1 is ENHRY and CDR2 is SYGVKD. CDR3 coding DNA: TGTGCCATCAGTGAGGTAGGGGGAGAGAGAGCAGATACGCAGTATTTT. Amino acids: CAISEVGGERADTQYF.

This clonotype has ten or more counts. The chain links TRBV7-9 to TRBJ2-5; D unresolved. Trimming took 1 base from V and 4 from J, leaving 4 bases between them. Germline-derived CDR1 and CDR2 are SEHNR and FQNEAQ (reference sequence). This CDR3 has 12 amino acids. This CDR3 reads CASSLDRETQYF. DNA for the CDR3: TGTGCCAGCAGCTTAGACAGAGAGACCCAGTACTTC.

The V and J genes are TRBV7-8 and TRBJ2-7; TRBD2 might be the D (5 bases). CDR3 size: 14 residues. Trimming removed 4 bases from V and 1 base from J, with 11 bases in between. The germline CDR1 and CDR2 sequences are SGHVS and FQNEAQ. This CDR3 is CASSSSRGSYEQYF. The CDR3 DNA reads TGTGCCAGCAGCTCGTCCCGGGGTTCCTACGAGCAGTACTTC.

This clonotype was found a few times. This chain's CDR3 is CAVRRGGQETQYF. For the CDR3, the DNA is TGTGCCGTCCGGAGGGGGGGGCAAGAGACCCAGTACTTC. V gene TRBV15 combines with J gene TRBJ2-5; D perhaps matches TRBD2 (7 bases). The V and J ends lost 11 bases and 2 bases respectively, with 15 bases between them. Germline loops: CDR1 LNHNV, CDR2 YYDKDF (reference sequence). This CDR3 contains 13 residues.

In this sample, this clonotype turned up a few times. CDR3: CASGGGARDTQYF. CDR3 bases: TGTGCCAGCGGCGGGGGGGCCAGAGATACGCAGTATTTT. The chain links TRBV12-3 or TRBV12-4 to TRBJ2-3; 9 positions match TRBD2. The CDR3 consists of 13 residues. Trimming at V came to 8 bases and at J to 5 bases, leaving 5 bases not matched to a gene.

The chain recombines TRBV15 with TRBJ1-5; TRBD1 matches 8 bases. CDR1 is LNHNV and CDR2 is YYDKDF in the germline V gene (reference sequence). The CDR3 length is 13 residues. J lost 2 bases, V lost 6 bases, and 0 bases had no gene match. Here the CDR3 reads CATRGQGNQPQHF. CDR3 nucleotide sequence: TGTGCCACCAGGGGACAGGGCAATCAGCCCCAGCATTTT.

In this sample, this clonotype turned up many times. The CDR3 reads CASSDGQGASPLHF. In DNA, the CDR3 is TGTGCCAGCAGTGATGGGCAGGGGGCTTCACCCCTCCACTTT. The V call is TRBV6-1, the J call TRBJ1-6; 8 bases line up with TRBD1. CDR1 MNHNS and CDR2 SASEGT come from the germline V gene. V trimming: 3 bases; J trimming: 9 bases; junction bases outside the gene matches: 4. The CDR3 has 14 residues.

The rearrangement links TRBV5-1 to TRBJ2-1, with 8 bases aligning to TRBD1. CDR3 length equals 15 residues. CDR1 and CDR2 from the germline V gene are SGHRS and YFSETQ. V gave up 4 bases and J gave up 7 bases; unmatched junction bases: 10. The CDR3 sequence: CASSRGQGGWNEQFF. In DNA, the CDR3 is TGCGCCAGCAGCCGAGGACAGGGAGGTTGGAATGAGCAGTTCTTC. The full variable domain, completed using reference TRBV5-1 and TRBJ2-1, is KAGVTQTPRYLIKTRGQQVTLSCSPISGHRSVSWYQQTPGQGLQFLFEYFSETQRNKGNFPGRFSGRQFSNSRSEMNVSTLELGDSALYLCASSRGQGGWNEQFFGPGTRLTVL.

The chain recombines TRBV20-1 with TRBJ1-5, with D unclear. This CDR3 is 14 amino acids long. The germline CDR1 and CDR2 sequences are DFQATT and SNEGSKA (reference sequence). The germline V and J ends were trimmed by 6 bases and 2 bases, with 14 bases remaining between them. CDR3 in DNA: TGCAGTGCCGTGGATCGGACCGGCAATCAGCCCCAGCATTTT. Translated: CSAVDRTGNQPQHF.

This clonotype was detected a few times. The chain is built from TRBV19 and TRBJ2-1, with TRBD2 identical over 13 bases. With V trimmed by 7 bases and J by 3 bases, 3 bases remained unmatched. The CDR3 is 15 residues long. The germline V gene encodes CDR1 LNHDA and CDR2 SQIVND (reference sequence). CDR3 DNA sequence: TGTGCCAGTAAAACTAGCGGGGGGGTCTACAATGAGCAGTTCTTC. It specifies CASKTSGGVYNEQFF.

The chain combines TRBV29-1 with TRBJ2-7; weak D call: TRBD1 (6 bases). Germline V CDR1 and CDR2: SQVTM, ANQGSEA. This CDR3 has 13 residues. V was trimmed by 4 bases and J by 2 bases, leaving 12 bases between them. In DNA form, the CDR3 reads TGCAGCGTTGGAGGGACAATTACCTACGAGCAGTACTTC. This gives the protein CSVGGTITYEQYF.